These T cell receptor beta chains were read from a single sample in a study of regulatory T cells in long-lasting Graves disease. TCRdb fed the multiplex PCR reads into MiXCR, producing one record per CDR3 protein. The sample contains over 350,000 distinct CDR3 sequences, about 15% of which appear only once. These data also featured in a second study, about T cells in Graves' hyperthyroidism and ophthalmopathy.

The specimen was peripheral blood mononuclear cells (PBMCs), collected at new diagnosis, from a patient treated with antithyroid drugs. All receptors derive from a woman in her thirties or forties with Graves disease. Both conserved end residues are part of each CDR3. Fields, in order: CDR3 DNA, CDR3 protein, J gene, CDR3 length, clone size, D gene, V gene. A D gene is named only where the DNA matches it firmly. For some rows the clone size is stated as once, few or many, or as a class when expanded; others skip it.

TGTGCCAGCAGCTATCCGGGACTAGCGGGAAGTTATGAGCAGTTCTTC,CASSYPGLAGSYEQFF,TRBJ2-1,16,NA,TRBD2,TRBV7-9
TGCGCCAGCAGCCCGGGCGCAGGGGCGACCTACGAGCAGTACTTC,CASSPGAGATYEQYF,TRBJ2-7,15,NA,NA,TRBV5-1
TGTGCCAGCAGTGAAGGGGCTACGAGCAATCAGCCCCAGCATTTT,CASSEGATSNQPQHF,TRBJ1-5,15,many,NA,TRBV6-1
TGTGCCAGCAGCTTGGTCGGCCTGGCTGGGGCCAACGTCCTGACTTTC,CASSLVGLAGANVLTF,TRBJ2-6,16,few,NA,TRBV5-5
TGTGCCAGCAGCGCCAACGGGGATTCCTACAATGAGCAGTTCTTC,CASSANGDSYNEQFF,TRBJ2-1,15,NA,NA,TRBV13
TGTGCCAGCAGTTTATTGGCGGGAGGGCTCCCAGAGACCCAGTACTTC,CASSLLAGGLPETQYF,TRBJ2-5,16,many,TRBD2,TRBV28
TGTGCCAGCGGGGTAGCGGGAAGGGCCTACAATGAGCAGTTCTTC,CASGVAGRAYNEQFF,TRBJ2-1,15,NA,TRBD2,TRBV6-2/TRBV6-3
TGTGCCAGTAGTATTTTTTTAGTTACCTCGGATGAGCAGTTCTTC,CASSIFLVTSDEQFF,TRBJ2-1,15,few,NA,TRBV19
TGTGCCAGCAGCTTAAACAGGATGAGAGAGCAGTACTTC,CASSLNRMREQYF,TRBJ2-7,13,many,NA,TRBV11-1
TGTGCCAGCAGCTCCTCCTATCAGGGTACGCAGTATTTT,CASSSSYQGTQYF,TRBJ2-3,13,few,NA,TRBV7-9
TGTGCCAGCAGCTTAGCTGCACTAGCGGGAGCCGGGGAGCTGTTTTTT,CASSLAALAGAGELFF,TRBJ2-2,16,NA,TRBD2,TRBV7-6
TGTGCCAGCAGCCAAGAGGACGCGAGCTCCTACAATGAGCAGTTCTTC,CASSQEDASSYNEQFF,TRBJ2-1,16,NA,NA,TRBV3-1
TGTGCCAGCAGCGCGACGTTCGACAGGGGGGGGACCGGGGAGCTGTTTTTT,CASSATFDRGGTGELFF,TRBJ2-2,17,NA,TRBD1,TRBV6-1
TGTGCCAGCATGAATCCAGGCCAAGAGACCCAGTACTTC,CASMNPGQETQYF,TRBJ2-5,13,NA,NA,TRBV2
TGCAGTGCTAGAGATCTGAGGCTGACACTCAACAATGAGCAGTTCTTC,CSARDLRLTLNNEQFF,TRBJ2-1,16,many,NA,TRBV20-1
TGTGCCAGCAACAGACCGAGGATAGCGGGAGGCAATGAGCAGTTCTTC,CASNRPRIAGGNEQFF,TRBJ2-1,16,many,TRBD2,TRBV7-3
TGTGCCAGCAGCTTAATGATGGGAGGGGACACCGGGGAGCTGTTTTTT,CASSLMMGGDTGELFF,TRBJ2-2,16,NA,TRBD2,TRBV7-3
TGTGCCAGCAGTTTCGCAGCTAACTATGGCTACACCTTC,CASSFAANYGYTF,TRBJ1-2,13,many,NA,TRBV27
TGTGCCAGCAGCTTACAGGACGAGCAGTACTTC,CASSLQDEQYF,TRBJ2-7,11,many,NA,TRBV3-1
TGTGCCAGCAGTTACTCGACGGCAGGTGGCTACACCTTC,CASSYSTAGGYTF,TRBJ1-2,13,few,NA,TRBV6-5
TGTGCCAGCTCACCCGCGGGCCTCTCGAATGAGCAGTTCTTC,CASSPAGLSNEQFF,TRBJ2-1,14,many,NA,TRBV18
TGCGCCAGCAGCTCCCCTGCTGAGGGGAATAATGAAAAACTGTTTTTT,CASSSPAEGNNEKLFF,TRBJ1-4,16,many,NA,TRBV5-1
TGTGCCAGCAGCTTAGCACCTCCACCGATGGACAGGGTGGTGGATACGCAGTATTTT,CASSLAPPPMDRVVDTQYF,TRBJ2-3,19,many,TRBD1,TRBV11-1
TGTGCTAGTGGTGGGGGGGGGGAGGGCCCTGGAAAACTTAAAACCTCCTACAATGAGCAGTTCTTC,CASGGGGEGPGKLKTSYNEQFF,TRBJ2-1,22,many,TRBD2,TRBV12-5
TGTGCCAGCTCAGCTCGACTAGCGGCTTCCACAGATACGCAGTATTTT,CASSARLAASTDTQYF,TRBJ2-3,16,NA,TRBD2,TRBV18
TGTGCCAGCAGCCCGCGGGAGGGGGCTGGGCAGCCCCAGCATTTT,CASSPREGAGQPQHF,TRBJ1-5,15,many,TRBD1,TRBV7-8
TGTGCCAGCAGCTTGGCGGACAGGAGCTCCTACAATGAGCAGTTCTTC,CASSLADRSSYNEQFF,TRBJ2-1,16,many,TRBD1,TRBV7-2
TGTGCCAGCAGTTACGGGCACCGGAGCATGAACACTGAAGCTTTCTTT,CASSYGHRSMNTEAFF,TRBJ1-1,16,many,NA,TRBV6-5
TGTGCCAGCAGCCAAGAGAACACTGAAGCTTTCTTT,CASSQENTEAFF,TRBJ1-1,12,NA,NA,TRBV5-6
TGCGCCAGCAGCGCGCGGACTAGCGGGCCTACCTACGAGCAGTACTTC,CASSARTSGPTYEQYF,TRBJ2-7,16,few,TRBD2,TRBV4-1
TGTGCCAGTAGTACTACAGGGGGCGTTACTAATGAAAAACTGTTTTTT,CASSTTGGVTNEKLFF,TRBJ1-4,16,many,TRBD1,TRBV19